A selection of T cell receptor beta chains follows, all from one sample in a study of T cells after posttransplantation cyclophosphamide. Sequencing was performed with immunoSEQ multiplex PCR; in TCRdb, only in-frame clones are kept and a portion is missing. The repertoire holds around 3,300 clones, with about 80% as singletons. Sequencing input: CD8+ T cells sorted from bone marrow. Receptors originate from a woman aged 55-70 years in good health, CMV-negative, and a related stem cell transplant donor. Both conserved end residues are part of each CDR3. The order of the fields is CDR3 protein, CDR3 DNA, V gene, clone size, CDR3 length, D gene, J gene. The D gene is left open where the match is weak. Expanded clones get a size class; other rows say once, few or many, or leave the size out.

CDR3aa: CASSVLAGGPMSDTQYF
CDR3nt: TGTGCCAGCAGTGTTCTAGCGGGAGGGCCAATGTCAGATACGCAGTATTTT
v_gene: TRBV4-2
abundance: -
len: 17
d_gene: TRBD2
j_gene: TRBJ2-3

CDR3aa: CASSLASRGHEKLFF
CDR3nt: TGTGCCAGCAGCTTAGCGAGCAGGGGCCATGAAAAACTGTTTTTT
v_gene: TRBV7-8
abundance: -
len: 15
d_gene: -
j_gene: TRBJ1-4

CDR3aa: CASSLGPGGWNYGYTF
CDR3nt: TGTGCCAGCAGTTTGGGCCCGGGGGGGTGGAACTATGGCTACACCTTC
v_gene: TRBV28
abundance: -
len: 16
d_gene: -
j_gene: TRBJ1-2

CDR3aa: CASSLGTGGFEKLFF
CDR3nt: TGTGCCAGCAGCTTAGGGACAGGGGGTTTTGAAAAACTGTTTTTT
v_gene: TRBV7-6
abundance: -
len: 15
d_gene: TRBD1
j_gene: TRBJ1-4

CDR3aa: CASRSMDRGINTEAFF
CDR3nt: TGTGCCAGCAGGTCAATGGACAGGGGGATTAACACTGAAGCTTTCTTT
v_gene: TRBV28
abundance: -
len: 16
d_gene: TRBD1
j_gene: TRBJ1-1

CDR3aa: CASSQEWTAGELFF
CDR3nt: TGCGCCAGCAGCCAAGAATGGACAGCCGGGGAGCTGTTTTTT
v_gene: TRBV4-3
abundance: once
len: 14
d_gene: -
j_gene: TRBJ2-2

CDR3aa: CASTARLRDTSNTGELFF
CDR3nt: TGTGCCAGTACTGCCAGACTCCGGGACACATCGAACACCGGGGAGCTGTTTTTT
v_gene: TRBV19
abundance: once
len: 18
d_gene: -
j_gene: TRBJ2-2

CDR3aa: CSVQQGGPDTQYF
CDR3nt: TGCAGCGTCCAACAGGGGGGGCCGGATACGCAGTATTTT
v_gene: TRBV29-1
abundance: -
len: 13
d_gene: -
j_gene: TRBJ2-3

CDR3aa: CASSQDGFGTEAFF
CDR3nt: TGCGCCAGCAGCCAAGACGGGTTCGGTACTGAAGCTTTCTTT
v_gene: TRBV4-1
abundance: -
len: 14
d_gene: -
j_gene: TRBJ1-1

CDR3aa: CASSVDKYGYTF
CDR3nt: TGTGCCAGCAGCGTAGACAAATATGGCTACACCTTC
v_gene: TRBV7-2
abundance: once
len: 12
d_gene: -
j_gene: TRBJ1-2

CDR3aa: CASGNTEAFF
CDR3nt: TGTGCCAGCGGTAACACTGAAGCTTTCTTT
v_gene: TRBV19
abundance: -
len: 10
d_gene: -
j_gene: TRBJ1-1

CDR3aa: CASSVGQATYEQYF
CDR3nt: TGTGCCAGCAGCGTAGGACAGGCAACCTACGAGCAGTACTTC
v_gene: TRBV9
abundance: -
len: 14
d_gene: -
j_gene: TRBJ2-7

CDR3aa: CASSPPVGGKNTEAFF
CDR3nt: TGTGCCAGCAGCCCGCCCGTTGGAGGGAAGAACACTGAAGCTTTCTTT
v_gene: TRBV7-8
abundance: -
len: 16
d_gene: -
j_gene: TRBJ1-1

CDR3aa: CASRHPYTF
CDR3nt: TGTGCCAGCAGACACCCCTACACCTTC
v_gene: TRBV6-5
abundance: -
len: 9
d_gene: -
j_gene: TRBJ1-2